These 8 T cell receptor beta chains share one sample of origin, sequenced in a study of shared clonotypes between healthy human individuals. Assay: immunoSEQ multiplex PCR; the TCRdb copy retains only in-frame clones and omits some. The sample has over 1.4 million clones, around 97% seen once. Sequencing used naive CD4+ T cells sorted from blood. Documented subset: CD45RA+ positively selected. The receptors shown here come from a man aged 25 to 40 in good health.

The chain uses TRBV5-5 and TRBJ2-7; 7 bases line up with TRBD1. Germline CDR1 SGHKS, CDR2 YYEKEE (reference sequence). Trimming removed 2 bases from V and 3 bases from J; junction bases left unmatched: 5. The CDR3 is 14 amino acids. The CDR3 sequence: CASSLGRDSYEQYF. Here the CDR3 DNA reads TGTGCCAGCAGCTTAGGCCGGGACAGCTACGAGCAGTACTTC.

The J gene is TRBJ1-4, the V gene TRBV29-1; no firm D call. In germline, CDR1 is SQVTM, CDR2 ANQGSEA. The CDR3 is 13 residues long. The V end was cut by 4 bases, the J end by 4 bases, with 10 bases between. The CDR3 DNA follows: TGCAGCGTTGCGGGTAATCGTAATGAAAAACTGTTTTTT. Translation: CSVAGNRNEKLFF.

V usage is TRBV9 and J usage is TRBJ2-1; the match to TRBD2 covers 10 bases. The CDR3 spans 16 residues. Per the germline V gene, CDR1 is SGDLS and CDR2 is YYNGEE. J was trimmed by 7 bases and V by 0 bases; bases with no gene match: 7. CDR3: CASSVGSTSGTNEQFF. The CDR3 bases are TGTGCCAGCAGCGTAGGTAGTACTAGCGGGACTAATGAGCAGTTCTTC.

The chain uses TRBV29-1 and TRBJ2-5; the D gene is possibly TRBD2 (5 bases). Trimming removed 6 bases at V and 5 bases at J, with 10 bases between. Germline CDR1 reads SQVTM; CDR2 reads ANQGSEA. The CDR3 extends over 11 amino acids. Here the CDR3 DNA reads TGCAGCGTGCGACTATTGGAGACCCAGTACTTC. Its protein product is CSVRLLETQYF.

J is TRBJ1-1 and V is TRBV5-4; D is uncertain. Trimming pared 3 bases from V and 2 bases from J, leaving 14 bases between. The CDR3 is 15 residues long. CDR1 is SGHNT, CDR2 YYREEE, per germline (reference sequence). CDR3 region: CASSSPWSSNTEAFF. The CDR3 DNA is TGTGCCAGCAGCTCACCGTGGAGTTCCAACACTGAAGCTTTCTTT.

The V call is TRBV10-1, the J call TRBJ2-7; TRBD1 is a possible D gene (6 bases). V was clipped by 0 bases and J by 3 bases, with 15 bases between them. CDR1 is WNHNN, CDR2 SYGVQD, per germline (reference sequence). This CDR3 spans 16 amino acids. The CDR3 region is CASSESVGQLHYEQYF. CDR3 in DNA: TGCGCCAGCAGTGAGTCGGTGGGACAACTCCACTACGAGCAGTACTTC.

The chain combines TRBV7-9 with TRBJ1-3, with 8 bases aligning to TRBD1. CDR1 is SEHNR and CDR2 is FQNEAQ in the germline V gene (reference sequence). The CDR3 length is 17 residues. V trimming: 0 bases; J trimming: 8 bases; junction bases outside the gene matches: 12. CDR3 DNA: TGTGCCAGCAGCTTAGCGTGGGAGGACAGGGCAAGGCACACCATATATTTT. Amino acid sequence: CASSLAWEDRARHTIYF.

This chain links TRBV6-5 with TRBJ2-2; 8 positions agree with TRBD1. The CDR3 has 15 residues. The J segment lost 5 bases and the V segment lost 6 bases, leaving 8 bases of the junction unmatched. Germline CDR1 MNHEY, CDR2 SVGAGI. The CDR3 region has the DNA TGTGCCAGCAGACCCTGGACAGGGAGGACCGGGGAGCTGTTTTTT. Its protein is CASRPWTGRTGELFF.